This T cell receptor beta chain was observed in a study of regulatory T cells in long-lasting Graves disease. Study results and caveats: It is possible that accuracy was reduced by the small size of the sample.

The CDR3 has 15 amino acids. V was shortened by 0 bases and J by 2 bases, with 9 bases between the two germline ends. Germline V gene sequence: CDR1 LNHNV, CDR2 YYDKDF (reference sequence). Remarks on this clonotype: Its antigen remains unidentified.

As to time point: persistent/refractory GD, antithyroid drugs over 5 years with positive TRAb. PBMC-derived RNA was used for the TCR library. To make TCR beta libraries, researchers used iRepertoire HTBI primers and Arm-PCR of CDR3 regions. Methods used by the authors: Detected in the samples were around 62 TRBV and more than 11 TRBJ segments. TCRdb re-analysed the multiplex PCR reads in MiXCR, keeping a single row per CDR3 protein. TCRdb, not the original authors, processed these V and J calls. The sample contains about 430,000 distinct CDR3 sequences, over 20% of which appear only once. The receptor was isolated from a female donor with Graves disease. The sequencing used peripheral blood mononuclear cells (PBMCs), collected when the disease was refractory, from a patient treated with antithyroid drugs. The chain couples TRBV15 to TRBJ2-3; D is unresolved. DNA for the CDR3: TGTGCCACCAGCAGAGATATCCAATCCACAGATACGCAGTATTTT. It codes for CATSRDIQSTDTQYF.